This T cell receptor (beta chain) was retrieved from a study of T cells in localized non-small cell lung cancer. This clone showed up just once. The antigen remains unidentified. Whole-study results and caveats: Uninvolved adjacent lung had the highest recorded T cell clonality, with tumor below it.

The method was immunoSEQ multiplex PCR; TCRdb's version includes in-frame clones alone and lacks a portion of them. The data contain about 33,000 clones, 78% of them seen just once; the ten biggest clones take up roughly 35%. CDR1 is SGHRS and CDR2 is YFSETQ in the germline V gene. This CDR3 is built from 15 residues. The V gene end was trimmed by 4 bases and the J gene end by 2 bases; junction bases not matched to a gene: 4. The specimen comprised peripheral blood, sampled before any cancer treatment. This sequence joins TRBV5-1 and TRBJ2-1; TRBD2 aligns across 9 bases. The TCR originated in a male donor aged 60 or older with stage II squamous cell lung carcinoma. Here the CDR3 DNA reads TGCGCCAGCAGCCGGACTAGCGATGCCTACAATGAGCAGTTCTTC. It translates to CASSRTSDAYNEQFF.